The 26 T cell receptor beta chains in this list originate from one sample, sequenced in a study of shared clonotypes between healthy human individuals. Data came from immunoSEQ multiplex PCR; TCRdb stores just in-frame clones and leaves some out. The sample records roughly 1,500,000 clones, 95% to 99% being singletons. Sequenced material: naive CD4+ T cells sorted from blood. Stated subset: CD45RA+ positively selected. These receptor sequences come from a man aged 30-40 years in good health.

The J gene is TRBJ2-7, the V gene TRBV7-8; the match to TRBD1 covers 7 bases. V was pared by 2 bases and J by 2 bases, with 6 bases of the junction left unmatched. Germline CDR1 reads SGHVS; CDR2 reads FQNEAQ. The CDR3 consists of 15 residues. The CDR3 reads CASSLKQGSAYEQYF. In DNA form, the CDR3 reads TGTGCCAGCAGCTTAAAACAGGGGTCCGCCTACGAGCAGTACTTC.

The V call is TRBV9, the J call TRBJ2-1, with 8 positions matching TRBD2. Germline CDR1 SGDLS, CDR2 YYNGEE. This CDR3 contains 18 residues. V lost 1 base and J lost 2; bases outside the gene matches: 11. CDR3 protein: CASSVFSAGLVAYNEQFF. CDR3 DNA sequence: TGTGCCAGCAGCGTATTTTCCGCGGGACTAGTGGCCTACAATGAGCAGTTCTTC. Filled out from reference TRBV9 and TRBJ2-1, the complete variable domain reads DSGVTQTPKHLITATGQRVTLRCSPRSGDLSVYWYQQSLDQGLQFLIQYYNGEERAKGNILERFSAQQFPDLHSELNLSSLELGDSALYFCASSVFSAGLVAYNEQFFGPGTRLTVL.

The genes are TRBV29-1 and TRBJ1-1; 11 bases line up with TRBD1. The germline V gene has CDR1 SQVTM and CDR2 ANQGSEA. This CDR3 contains 12 residues. The V segment lost 6 bases and the J segment 7 bases; nucleotides outside the gene matches: 4. The CDR3 sequence is CSVDRGLGEAFF. CDR3 in DNA: TGCAGCGTGGACAGGGGGCTGGGTGAAGCTTTCTTT.

J is TRBJ2-1 and V is TRBV5-1; D not resolved. Germline CDR1 reads SGHRS; CDR2 reads YFSETQ. The V gene lost 4 bases and the J gene lost 5 bases, with 19 bases spanning the gap. This CDR3 is 16 amino acids long. This CDR3 reads CASSPVVSSEHNEQFF. The CDR3 DNA reads TGCGCCAGCAGCCCGGTGGTATCCTCCGAACACAATGAGCAGTTCTTC.

The chain is built from TRBV15 and TRBJ2-7; maybe TRBD1 (6 bases). Germline CDR1 is LNHNV and CDR2 is YYDKDF (reference sequence). The CDR3 has 14 residues. V lost 1 base, J lost 5 bases, and 12 bases lay in between. CDR3 residues: CATSRARSGDEQYF. The CDR3 nucleotides are TGTGCCACCAGCAGAGCGAGATCAGGGGACGAGCAGTACTTC.

The chain carries TRBV18 and TRBJ1-2, with a tentative D call TRBD1 (6 bases). Germline loops: CDR1 KGHSH, CDR2 LQKENI. Trimming cost V 1 base and J 0 bases, with 9 bases left between them. This CDR3 region has 15 residues. CDR3 amino acids: CASSPRTASNYGYTF. The CDR3 DNA reads TGTGCCAGCTCACCACGGACAGCCTCTAACTATGGCTACACCTTC.

J is TRBJ1-3 and V is TRBV2; D call uncertain. Trimming took 2 bases from V and 0 from J, leaving 8 bases between them. The CDR3 has 15 amino acids. From germline, CDR1 is SNHLY and CDR2 FYNNEI. DNA of the CDR3: TGTGCCAGCAGTGAAATGAGGGCCTCTGGAAACACCATATATTTT. Translated: CASSEMRASGNTIYF.

This chain uses TRBV5-1 with TRBJ2-1; 8 nucleotides match TRBD2. Germline V gene data show CDR1 as SGHRS and CDR2 as YFSETQ. The CDR3 length is 17 residues. After removal of 3 bases from V and 3 bases from J, the junction contained 11 bases not matched to a gene. This CDR3 reads CASSSFQSGGFYNEQFF. The CDR3 DNA is TGCGCCAGCAGCTCCTTCCAAAGCGGGGGATTCTACAATGAGCAGTTCTTC.

This clone has just one count. The CDR3 bases are TGTGCCAGCAAGGAAGGCGAGGACAGGGGAGAGAACACCATATATTTT. Residues: CASKEGEDRGENTIYF. The V call is TRBV2, the J call TRBJ1-3; TRBD1 agrees at 9 bases. V gave up 7 bases and J gave up 7 bases; unmatched junction bases: 14. Looked up from germline, CDR1 is SNHLY and CDR2 is FYNNEI. CDR3 size: 16 residues.

This clone was picked up one time. The V and J genes are TRBV21-1 and TRBJ1-4; TRBD1, the table's D call, lacks a check against the DNA. TRBV21-1 is shown as a pseudogene. The CDR3 spans 15 residues. Here the CDR3 reads CASSSQTGGNEKLFF. The CDR3 DNA follows: TGTGCCAGCAGCTCACAGACAGGGGGTAATGAAAAACTGTTTTTT.

This chain links TRBV11-3 with TRBJ2-7; the D gene is possibly TRBD2 (5 bases). CDR3 length: 13 residues. Trimming pared 0 bases from V and 6 bases from J, leaving 9 bases between. CDR1 SGHNT and CDR2 YENEEA come from the germline V gene. The CDR3, as DNA: TGTGCCAGCAGCTTAGAAGAGGGTGGCGAGCAGTACTTC. Protein sequence: CASSLEEGGEQYF.

CDR3 DNA sequence: TGCGCCAGCAGCTTGGAAGGACACTCTGGGGCCAACGTCCTGACTTTC. It encodes CASSLEGHSGANVLTF. The gene calls are TRBV5-1 and TRBJ2-6; weak D call: TRBD1 (5 bases). Germline assignment: CDR1 SGHRS and CDR2 YFSETQ. This CDR3 spans 16 amino acids. V dropped 0 bases and J dropped 0 bases, with 7 bases sitting between them.

A word on this clone: Other nucleotide sequences in the sample specify the same CDR3. V is TRBV30 and J is TRBJ1-4, with D perhaps matching TRBD1 (5 bases). The V end was cut by 1 base, the J end by 8 bases, with 11 bases between. Germline values: CDR1 GTSNPN, CDR2 SVGIG (reference sequence). The CDR3 is made up of 13 amino acids. CDR3 sequence reads: CAWSARVGEKLFF. The CDR3 bases are TGTGCCTGGAGTGCCAGGGTGGGGGAAAAACTGTTTTTT.

The rearrangement uses TRBV9 and TRBJ2-2; D gene ambiguous. The germline V and J ends were trimmed by 7 bases and 1 base, with 8 bases remaining between them. The CDR3 is made up of 13 amino acids. Germline-derived CDR1 and CDR2 are SGDLS and YYNGEE. The CDR3 DNA reads as TGTGCCAGCCACGACTGGAACACCGGGGAGCTGTTTTTT. Residues: CASHDWNTGELFF. The whole variable domain, filled in from reference TRBV9 and TRBJ2-2, reads DSGVTQTPKHLITATGQRVTLRCSPRSGDLSVYWYQQSLDQGLQFLIQYYNGEERAKGNILERFSAQQFPDLHSELNLSSLELGDSALYFCASHDWNTGELFFGEGSRLTVL.

The CDR3 loop reads CASTPVGSFNEQFF. CDR3 nucleotide sequence: TGTGCCAGCACCCCTGTCGGTAGTTTTAATGAGCAGTTCTTC. This sequence joins TRBV7-9 and TRBJ2-1; no definite D call. This CDR3 spans 14 amino acids. Trimming removed 7 bases from V and 7 bases from J, with 17 bases in between. Germline assignment: CDR1 SEHNR and CDR2 FQNEAQ (reference sequence).

V is TRBV10-3 and J is TRBJ1-1, with D maybe TRBD1 (5 bases). Germline assignment: CDR1 ENHRY and CDR2 SYGVKD. V lost 4 bases and J lost 7, with 16 bases in between. There are 14 residues in the CDR3. This chain's CDR3 is CAISAHGGSGEAFF. The CDR3 DNA is TGTGCCATCAGTGCACATGGGGGGTCGGGTGAAGCTTTCTTT.

The chain links TRBV10-3 to TRBJ2-1; 10 positions match TRBD1. V lost 0 bases to trimming and J lost 8 bases; unmatched junction nucleotides: 16. This CDR3 contains 19 residues. Germline assignment: CDR1 ENHRY and CDR2 SYGVKD. The CDR3 nucleotides are TGTGCCATCAGTGAGTCGAAGTGGGGGACAGGGGCCAAGGCCCATGAGCAGTTCTTC. Translation: CAISESKWGTGAKAHEQFF.

This chain joins TRBV25-1 and TRBJ2-7; D gene uncertain. The V end was cut by 7 bases, the J end by 5 bases, with 15 bases between. This CDR3 spans 13 amino acids. Germline V gives CDR1 MGHDK, CDR2 SYGVNS. The CDR3 bases are TGTGCCAGCACTGGTCCCTCTAAGGACGAGCAGTACTTC. It encodes CASTGPSKDEQYF.

This clone has only one observation. CDR3 region: CASSQGQGTDTQYF. The CDR3 DNA is TGTGCCAGCAGTCAGGGACAGGGCACAGATACGCAGTATTTT. This sequence joins TRBV28 and TRBJ2-3; 8 bases agree with TRBD1. The CDR3 covers 14 residues. With V trimmed by 5 bases and J by 1 base, 2 bases remained unmatched. Germline loops: CDR1 MDHEN, CDR2 SYDVKM. The whole variable domain, filled in from reference TRBV28 and TRBJ2-3, reads DVKVTQSSRYLVKRTGEKVFLECVQDMDHENMFWYRQDPGLGLRLIYFSYDVKMKEKGDIPEGYSVSREKKERFSLILESASTNQTSMYLCASSQGQGTDTQYFGPGTRLTVL.

The rearrangement uses TRBV7-3 and TRBJ2-7; TRBD1 is a possible D gene (6 bases). Germline V lookup: CDR1 SGHTA, CDR2 FQGTGA. V gave up 2 bases and J gave up 2 bases, with 19 bases separating them. The CDR3 sequence is 17 residues long. The CDR3 DNA sequence: TGTGCCAGCAGCTTACAGCCGGGACACCGAACCCCCTACGAGCAGTACTTC. As protein: CASSLQPGHRTPYEQYF.

The chain combines TRBV7-7 with TRBJ2-1; no clear D gene. Trimming took 1 base from V and 5 from J, leaving 6 bases between them. CDR1 is SSHAT and CDR2 is FNYEAQ in the germline V gene (reference sequence). This CDR3 comprises 13 residues. Written as DNA, the CDR3 is TGTGCCAGCAGCTTAGGACCGAACAATGAGCAGTTCTTC. Translated, it gives CASSLGPNNEQFF. Using reference TRBV7-7 and TRBJ2-1 for the parts outside the CDR3, the full variable domain is GAGVSQSPRYKVTKRGQDVTLRCDPISSHATLYWYQQALGQGPEFLTYFNYEAQPDKSGLPSDRFSAERPEGSISTLTIQRTEQRDSAMYRCASSLGPNNEQFFGPGTRLTVL.

The V gene is TRBV18, the J gene TRBJ2-5; either TRBD1 or TRBD2 may fit D (5 bases each). V dropped 2 bases and J dropped 3 bases, with 13 bases sitting between them. CDR1 is KGHSH, CDR2 LQKENI, per germline. CDR3 length: 15 residues. The CDR3 spells CASSPIGAAEETQYF. As DNA, the CDR3 is TGTGCCAGCTCACCAATCGGGGCGGCAGAAGAGACCCAGTACTTC.

The chain joins TRBV15 to TRBJ1-2; 8 positions match TRBD1. The germline gives CDR1 LNHNV, CDR2 YYDKDF (reference sequence). The CDR3 has 15 residues. The J segment lost 8 bases and the V segment lost 5 bases, leaving 13 bases of the junction unmatched. As DNA, the CDR3 is TGTGCCACCAGCGCAGGAGGGACAGGAGTAAGCGGCTACACCTTC. It encodes CATSAGGTGVSGYTF.

The chain is built from TRBV29-1 and TRBJ2-7, with D uncertain. CDR1 SQVTM and CDR2 ANQGSEA come from the germline V gene. The CDR3 is 13 amino acids. Trimming removed 2 bases from V and 2 bases from J, with 10 bases in between. The CDR3 sequence: CSVESLGTYEQYF. The CDR3 DNA reads TGCAGCGTTGAATCGCTTGGAACCTACGAGCAGTACTTC.

The gene calls are TRBV4-3 and TRBJ2-6; unclear D gene. Germline V lookup: CDR1 LGHNA, CDR2 YSLEER. V gave up 0 bases and J gave up 4 bases, with 13 bases separating them. This CDR3 region has 17 residues. Written as DNA, the CDR3 is TGCGCCAGCAGCCAAGATGCTGCAGTACGAGGGGCCAACGTCCTGACTTTC. Translation gives CASSQDAAVRGANVLTF.

A single count supports this clone. This sequence joins TRBV10-2 and TRBJ1-5; tentative D call: TRBD1 (5 bases). The CDR3 has 17 residues. Germline CDR1 reads WSHSY; CDR2 reads SAAADI. V lost 6 bases and J 5 bases, leaving 23 bases between the germline ends. The CDR3 spells CASRAWGGGHGDQPQHF. The CDR3 nucleotides are TGCGCCAGCAGGGCATGGGGGGGAGGTCACGGCGATCAGCCCCAGCATTTT.